The entry below gives a single T cell receptor beta chain sequence along with its context. The CDR3 runs to 16 residues. Germline lookup yields CDR1 SGHRS and CDR2 YFSETQ. TCRdb re-called the 5' RACE reads; one entry per CDR3 protein, DNA not given. Here the sample table reports about 460,000 distinct CDR3 sequences. The sample belongs to a study of T cells expressing NK-cell markers. As for the study in general: It was sorted CD3+CD56-NKG2C+, CD3+CD56+NKG2C- and CD3+CD56+NKG2C+ T cells that provided the TCR beta repertoires.

Input material: blood T cells: a sorted CD56 or NKG2C T cell subset, CD4+ or CD8+ T cells, or bulk PBMC T cells (not recorded which). This TCR was recovered from a woman in her fifties or sixties in good health. The chain is built from TRBV5-1 and TRBJ1-1; TCRdb lists TRBD1, though no DNA is available to test this call. CDR3 region: CASSFRQGDVNTEAFF.